Below, 15 T cell receptor beta chains from the same sample are listed, as sequenced in a study of blood T cell repertoires in COVID-19. This table comes from immunoSEQ multiplex PCR, and its TCRdb copy is limited to in-frame clones, with some not included. The data contain about 280,000 clones, roughly nine tenths of them singletons. Input material: PBMCs or T cells enriched from blood (not recorded which). These receptors all come from a woman aged 35 to 49 who had recovered from COVID-19.

V gene TRBV28 combines with J gene TRBJ1-4; possible D gene TRBD1, 5 bases. Trimming took off 1 base at V and 7 bases at J, with 19 bases between the two ends. The CDR3 totals 17 residues. Germline V gene data show CDR1 as MDHEN and CDR2 as SYDVKM. CDR3 bases: TGTGCCAGCAGTTTATTATCGGGAGGGGCGCGTGGTGAAAAACTGTTTTTT. Its translation: CASSLLSGGARGEKLFF.

The chain couples TRBV4-1 to TRBJ1-4; D is uncertain. V was shortened by 5 bases and J by 8 bases, with 18 bases between the two germline ends. This CDR3 region has 15 residues. Per germline, CDR1 MGHRA and CDR2 YSYEKL. In DNA, the CDR3 is TGCGCCAGCAGCTTGAGGGAAAGAAATGGGGAAAAACTGTTTTTT. Translating gives CASSLRERNGEKLFF.

The gene calls are TRBV7-8 and TRBJ2-2; TRBD2 matches 7 bases. CDR1 and CDR2 (germline): SGHVS, FQNEAQ. The length of the CDR3 is 17 residues. The trim removed 2 bases at V and 0 bases at J, leaving 6 bases unmatched. The CDR3 protein is CASSLFRAGANTGELFF. The CDR3 region has the DNA TGTGCCAGCAGCTTATTTAGGGCGGGGGCGAACACCGGGGAGCTGTTTTTT.

V usage is TRBV28 and J usage is TRBJ2-7; possibly TRBD1 for D (7 bases). Looked up from germline, CDR1 is MDHEN and CDR2 is SYDVKM. V lost 6 bases, J lost 4 bases, and 16 bases lay in between. CDR3 length: 14 residues. The CDR3 DNA is TGTGCCAGCAGCCTGGGCGGGACAGTATACGAGCAGTACTTC. It yields the protein CASSLGGTVYEQYF.

The chain combines TRBV5-4 with TRBJ2-2, with a tentative D call TRBD2 (6 bases). The germline V gene has CDR1 SGHNT and CDR2 YYREEE (reference sequence). The V end lost 5 bases, the J end lost 1 base, and 12 bases lay between the germline ends. The CDR3 covers 15 residues. CDR3 sequence reads: CASRKGTQNTGELFF. For the CDR3, the DNA is TGTGCCAGCAGGAAGGGGACTCAGAACACCGGGGAGCTGTTTTTT.

This clone was observed many times. This chain links TRBV29-1 with TRBJ1-1, with D perhaps TRBD1 (6 bases). The CDR3 runs to 15 residues. With 3 bases removed from V and 8 bases from J, the gap between germline ends came to 22 bases. The V gene's germline CDR1 is SQVTM and CDR2 ANQGSEA. CDR3 DNA sequence: TGCAGCGTTGAGCAGGCACAGGGTGGTCACGGCGAAGCTTTCTTT. Its translation is CSVEQAQGGHGEAFF. Variable domain in full (rest from reference TRBV29-1 and TRBJ1-1): SAVISQKPSRDICQRGTSLTIQCQVDSQVTMMFWYRQQPGQSLTLIATANQGSEATYESGFVIDKFPISRPNLTFSTLTVSNMSPEDSSIYLCSVEQAQGGHGEAFFGQGTRLTVV.

J is TRBJ1-1 and V is TRBV18, with D unclear. The germline gives CDR1 KGHSH, CDR2 LQKENI. The ends were cut back, 2 bases at V and 4 bases at J, with 14 bases in the middle. The CDR3 has 15 residues. CDR3 region: CASSPGMSGSTEAFF. CDR3 DNA: TGTGCCAGCTCACCAGGAATGTCTGGGAGCACTGAAGCTTTCTTT. The full variable domain, its missing parts supplied by reference TRBV18 and TRBJ1-1, is NAGVMQNPRHLVRRRGQEARLRCSPMKGHSHVYWYRQLPEEGLKFMVYLQKENIIDESGMPKERFSAEFPKEGPSILRIQQVVRGDSAAYFCASSPGMSGSTEAFFGQGTRLTVV.

This clone came up once. The chain recombines TRBV4-2 with TRBJ2-2; D is undetermined. The V end was cut by 0 bases, the J end by 0 bases, with 8 bases between. This CDR3 spans 16 amino acids. CDR1 and CDR2 from the germline V gene are LGHNA and YNFKEQ. This CDR3 is CASSQEGTANTGELFF. In DNA form, the CDR3 reads TGTGCCAGCAGCCAAGAAGGTACAGCGAACACCGGGGAGCTGTTTTTT.

The genes are TRBV11-2 and TRBJ2-1, with D maybe TRBD2 (5 bases). The germline V gene has CDR1 SGHAT and CDR2 FQNNGV. This CDR3 comprises 15 residues. With 3 bases removed from V and 3 bases from J, the gap between germline ends came to 12 bases. CDR3: CASSFGSPGYNEQFF. For the CDR3, the DNA is TGTGCCAGCAGCTTTGGGAGCCCCGGCTACAATGAGCAGTTCTTC. Complete variable domain (other parts from reference TRBV11-2 and TRBJ2-1): EAGVAQSPRYKIIEKRQSVAFWCNPISGHATLYWYQQILGQGPKLLIQFQNNGVVDDSQLPKDRFSAERLKGVDSTLKIQPAKLEDSAVYLCASSFGSPGYNEQFFGPGTRLTVL.

The genes are TRBV30 and TRBJ2-2; 8 bases line up with TRBD2. V trimming: 7 bases; J trimming: 4 bases; junction bases outside the gene matches: 5. In germline, CDR1 is GTSNPN, CDR2 SVGIG (reference sequence). The CDR3 is 13 residues long. CDR3 nucleotides: TGTGCCTCAAGACTAGCGAGCACCGGGGAGCTGTTTTTT. Translation gives CASRLASTGELFF.

The chain recombines TRBV7-3 with TRBJ2-2, with TRBD2 as a possible D gene (8 bases). Germline-derived CDR1 and CDR2 are SGHTA and FQGTGA. V shed 3 bases and J shed 6 bases, with 26 bases lying between them. The CDR3 has 19 amino acids. Here the CDR3 reads CASSLRRGRSGSWSGELFF. For the CDR3, the DNA is TGTGCCAGCAGCTTGAGGAGGGGGCGGAGCGGGAGTTGGTCCGGGGAGCTGTTTTTT.

V usage is TRBV4-3 and J usage is TRBJ2-1, with a possible D match to TRBD2 (6 bases). The CDR3 is made up of 16 amino acids. Germline CDR1 is LGHNA and CDR2 is YSLEER. The V and J ends lost 4 bases and 4 bases respectively, with 17 bases between them. This CDR3 is CASSPLADLTYNEQFF. The CDR3 nucleotides are TGCGCCAGCAGCCCTTTAGCGGATTTAACTTACAATGAGCAGTTCTTC.

V usage is TRBV18 and J usage is TRBJ2-7, with D tentatively TRBD1 (6 bases). Germline lookup yields CDR1 KGHSH and CDR2 LQKENI. The ends were cut back, 4 bases at V and 0 bases at J, with 19 bases in the middle. CDR3 length: 17 amino acids. CDR3 nucleotide sequence: TGTGCCAGCTCACGTCCCAGGGGTGGTGGTCACTCCTACGAGCAGTACTTC. This sequence encodes CASSRPRGGGHSYEQYF.

The chain combines TRBV27 with TRBJ1-6; TRBD1 agrees at 8 bases. This CDR3 comprises 17 residues. V was pared by 2 bases and J by 4 bases, with 7 bases of the junction left unmatched. CDR1 MNHEY and CDR2 SMNVEV come from the germline V gene (reference sequence). The CDR3 sequence is CASSLIVTGDYNSPLHF. The CDR3 nucleotides are TGTGCCAGCAGTTTAATTGTGACAGGGGATTATAATTCACCCCTCCACTTT.

The rearrangement links TRBV10-3 to TRBJ1-1, with TRBD1 as a possible D gene (5 bases). This CDR3 comprises 11 residues. Trimming shortened V by 1 base and J by 9 bases, and 6 bases separated the two germline ends. The V gene's germline CDR1 is ENHRY and CDR2 SYGVKD. The chain's CDR3 is CAISEYRQAFF. CDR3 coding DNA: TGTGCCATCAGTGAGTACAGGCAAGCTTTCTTT.